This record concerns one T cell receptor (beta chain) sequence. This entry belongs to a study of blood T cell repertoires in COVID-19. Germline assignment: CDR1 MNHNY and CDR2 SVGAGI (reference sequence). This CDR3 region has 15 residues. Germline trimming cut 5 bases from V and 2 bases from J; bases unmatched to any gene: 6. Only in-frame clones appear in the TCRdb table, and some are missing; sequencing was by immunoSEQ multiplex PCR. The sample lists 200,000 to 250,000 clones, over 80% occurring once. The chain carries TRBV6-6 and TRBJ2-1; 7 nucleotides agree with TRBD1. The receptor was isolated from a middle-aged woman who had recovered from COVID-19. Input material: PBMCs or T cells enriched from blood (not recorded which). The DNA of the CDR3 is TGTGCCAGCAGTCGAGGGGGCTTCCCCTACAATGAGCAGTTCTTC. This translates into CASSRGGFPYNEQFF.